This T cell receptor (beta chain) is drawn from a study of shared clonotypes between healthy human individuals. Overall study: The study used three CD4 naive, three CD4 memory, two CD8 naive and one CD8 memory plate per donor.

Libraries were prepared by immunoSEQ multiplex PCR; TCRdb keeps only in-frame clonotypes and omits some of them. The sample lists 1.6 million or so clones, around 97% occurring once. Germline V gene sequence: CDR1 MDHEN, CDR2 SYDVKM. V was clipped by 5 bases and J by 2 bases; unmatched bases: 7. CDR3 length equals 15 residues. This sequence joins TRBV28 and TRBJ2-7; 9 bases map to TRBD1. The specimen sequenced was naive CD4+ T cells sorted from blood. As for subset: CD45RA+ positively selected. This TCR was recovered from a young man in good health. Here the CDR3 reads CASSVLRDRAYEQYF. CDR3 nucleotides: TGTGCCAGCAGTGTCCTCCGGGACAGGGCCTACGAGCAGTACTTC. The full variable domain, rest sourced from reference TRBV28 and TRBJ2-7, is DVKVTQSSRYLVKRTGEKVFLECVQDMDHENMFWYRQDPGLGLRLIYFSYDVKMKEKGDIPEGYSVSREKKERFSLILESASTNQTSMYLCASSVLRDRAYEQYFGPGTRLTVT.